Below are 25 T cell receptor beta chains sequenced from a single sample in a study of T cells expressing NK-cell markers. Each CDR3 protein gets one entry in TCRdb, which reprocessed the 5' RACE reads and gives no DNA. The sample shows 450,000 to 600,000 distinct CDR3 sequences, and about 3.6% sits with its ten largest clones. The sequencing input was blood T cells: a sorted CD56 or NKG2C T cell subset, CD4+ or CD8+ T cells, or bulk PBMC T cells (not recorded which). These receptors came from a young man in good health.

The rearrangement joins TRBV3-1 to TRBJ2-1; the D gene TCRdb calls, TRBD2, cannot be checked with no DNA. From germline, CDR1 is LGHDT and CDR2 YNNKEL (reference sequence). This CDR3 comprises 13 residues. The CDR3 reads CASSQVGGAGQFF.

The chain couples TRBV11-1 to TRBJ2-3; TCRdb returns TRBD1, unconfirmable since there is no DNA. Germline CDR1 SGHAT, CDR2 FQDESV (reference sequence). This CDR3 has 14 residues. Here the CDR3 reads CASRLDRGPRTQYF. The full variable domain, in which reference TRBV11-1 and TRBJ2-3 provide the parts outside the CDR3, is EAEVAQSPRYKITEKSQAVAFWCDPISGHATLYWYRQILGQGPELLVQFQDESVVDDSQLPKDRFSAERLKGVDSTLKIQPAELGDSAMYLCASRLDRGPRTQYFGPGTRLTVL.

The chain joins TRBV2 to TRBJ2-3; without DNA, the TCRdb call of TRBD2 cannot be checked. Germline V gives CDR1 SNHLY, CDR2 FYNNEI. The CDR3 covers 16 residues. CDR3 in amino acids: CASNPDSGLVTDTQYF.

This rearrangement joins TRBV9 to TRBJ2-3. CDR1 and CDR2 (germline): SGDLS, YYNGEE. CDR3 size: 13 residues. The CDR3: CASSVGPTNTQYF.

This sequence joins TRBV3-1 and TRBJ1-5. CDR3 length: 15 amino acids. The germline CDR1 and CDR2 sequences are LGHDT and YNNKEL (reference sequence). This chain's CDR3 is CASSQDRLGNQPQHF. The variable domain in full, completed from reference TRBV3-1 and TRBJ1-5, reads DTAVSQTPKYLVTQMGNDKSIKCEQNLGHDTMYWYKQDSKKFLKIMFSYNNKELIINETVPNRFSPKSPDKAHLNLHINSLELGDSAVYFCASSQDRLGNQPQHFGDGTRLSIL.

The chain joins TRBV12-3 or TRBV12-4 to TRBJ2-5; TCRdb proposes TRBD1, but this gene call is untestable without DNA. The CDR3 consists of 15 residues. CDR3: CASSSRQGGEKTQYF.

The V call is TRBV6-5, the J call TRBJ2-3; absent DNA, TCRdb's TRBD1 call cannot be checked. This CDR3 comprises 16 residues. The germline CDR1 and CDR2 sequences are MNHEY and SVGAGI. CDR3 in amino acids: CASSSGAVSATDTQYF.

The J gene is TRBJ2-5, the V gene TRBV4-3; TCRdb outputs TRBD2, but without DNA this stays unchecked. This CDR3 has 15 amino acids. Per the germline V gene, CDR1 is LGHNA and CDR2 is YSLEER. CDR3 amino acids: CASSQGTSGRETQYF.

The chain links TRBV24-1 to TRBJ2-1; the D call of TRBD2 rests on TCRdb alone, since no DNA is present to check it. This CDR3 comprises 17 residues. The V gene's germline CDR1 is KGHDR and CDR2 SFDVKD. CDR3 sequence: CATSGPSGSLAYNEQFF.

V and J are TRBV5-1 and TRBJ2-7; the D call from TCRdb, TRBD1, cannot be confirmed without DNA. The germline CDR1 and CDR2 sequences are SGHRS and YFSETQ. CDR3 length: 15 residues. CDR3 loop: CASSLTTGEAYEQYF.

The genes are TRBV10-2 and TRBJ2-3; TCRdb's D call, TRBD1, is unchecked because there is no DNA. This CDR3 spans 16 amino acids. CDR1 and CDR2 from the germline V gene are WSHSY and SAAADI. CDR3 sequence reads: CASSDFAGTQVDTQYF.

The CDR3 sequence: CATSREPTGDRAGELFF. V is TRBV15 and J is TRBJ2-2; lacking DNA, the TRBD1 call made by TCRdb goes unchecked. Germline CDR1 reads LNHNV; CDR2 reads YYDKDF (reference sequence). The CDR3 length is 17 residues.

The V call is TRBV6-5, the J call TRBJ1-3; TCRdb's D gene call, TRBD1, goes unchecked for lack of DNA. Germline-derived CDR1 and CDR2 are MNHEY and SVGAGI. CDR3 length: 14 residues. CDR3 amino acids: CACLRGGSGNTIYF.

The rearrangement links TRBV4-2 to TRBJ2-1; lacking DNA, the TRBD2 call made by TCRdb goes unchecked. Germline CDR1 and CDR2: LGHNA and YNFKEQ. This CDR3 has 16 amino acids. CDR3: CASSQEQVAGVNEQFF.

CDR3 region: CASSLAARQETQYF. The V and J genes are TRBV7-7 and TRBJ2-5. The CDR3 totals 14 residues. Germline values: CDR1 SSHAT, CDR2 FNYEAQ (reference sequence).

CDR3 residues: CASGSGDQPQHF. The chain couples TRBV27 to TRBJ1-5; TCRdb's D call, TRBD1, is unchecked because there is no DNA. The CDR3 covers 12 residues. CDR1 MNHEY and CDR2 SMNVEV come from the germline V gene (reference sequence).

The V and J genes are TRBV7-9 and TRBJ2-7; absent DNA, TCRdb's TRBD1 call cannot be checked. Per the germline V gene, CDR1 is SEHNR and CDR2 is FQNEAQ (reference sequence). The CDR3 loop spans 16 amino acids. CDR3 residues: CASSPGGTGWIYEQYF.

The CDR3 reads CASSLSSIVYEQYF. The gene calls are TRBV7-2 and TRBJ2-7; TCRdb proposes TRBD2, but this gene call is untestable without DNA. This CDR3 comprises 14 residues. CDR1 is SGHTA and CDR2 is FQGNSA in the germline V gene.

The rearrangement uses TRBV12-3 or TRBV12-4 and TRBJ1-1; lacking DNA, the TRBD1 call made by TCRdb goes unchecked. The CDR3 is 15 amino acids. The CDR3: CASSLTGSRSTEAFF.

This rearrangement joins TRBV20-1 to TRBJ2-1; absent DNA, TCRdb's TRBD1 call cannot be checked. Germline V gene sequence: CDR1 DFQATT, CDR2 SNEGSKA (reference sequence). This CDR3 contains 12 residues. CDR3 in amino acids: CSARMVGADQFF.

The chain couples TRBV20-1 to TRBJ2-2; the TCRdb D gene call, TRBD2, has no DNA to confirm it. CDR1 and CDR2 from the germline V gene are DFQATT and SNEGSKA (reference sequence). CDR3 size: 16 residues. Here the CDR3 reads CSALLAGGQRSGELFF.

The chain is built from TRBV4-3 and TRBJ1-2. The CDR3 consists of 14 residues. Per the germline V gene, CDR1 is LGHNA and CDR2 is YSLEER. CDR3 amino acids: CASSQDRTVYGYTF.

This chain joins TRBV20-1 and TRBJ2-6; TCRdb outputs TRBD1, but without DNA this stays unchecked. CDR1 is DFQATT and CDR2 is SNEGSKA in the germline V gene (reference sequence). This CDR3 comprises 16 residues. This CDR3 reads CSAKTGASSGANVLTF.

The chain couples TRBV24-1 to TRBJ2-4; TCRdb returns TRBD1, unconfirmable since there is no DNA. The V gene's germline CDR1 is KGHDR and CDR2 SFDVKD. The CDR3 consists of 14 residues. The CDR3 here is CATSDSRGRDIQYF.

The J gene is TRBJ2-1, the V gene TRBV6-2 or TRBV6-3; TCRdb outputs TRBD2, but without DNA this stays unchecked. Germline V lookup: CDR1 MNHEY, CDR2 SVGEGT. This CDR3 contains 15 residues. This CDR3 reads CASSYGLASYNEQFF.